Shown below are 10 T cell receptor beta chains from a single sample sequenced in a study of vaccination and CD4 T cells after COVID-19. The Oncomine TCR Beta short-read assay was applied to DNA of cultured CD4+ T cells. TCRdb reprocessed the PCR reads with MiXCR, giving one entry per CDR3 protein. This table holds about 15,000 distinct CDR3 sequences, around a third found once. As to treatment: roughly ten-day PBMC culture with coronavirus spike peptide pools or control peptides (ViraFEST assay). These receptors have no identified antigens. The sample was CD4+ T cells from blood, cultured in vitro, taken after SARS-CoV-2 vaccination. These receptors were collected from a human donor who had recovered from COVID-19.

The sample holds one count of this clonotype. V usage is TRBV12-3 or TRBV12-4 and J usage is TRBJ2-1; a possible D gene is TRBD1 (6 bases). The V and J ends lost 2 bases and 7 bases respectively, with 12 bases between them. The CDR3 totals 14 residues. For the CDR3, the DNA is TGTGCCAGCAGTTTATCTCAGGGGTGGAATGAGCAGTTCTTC. Translated: CASSLSQGWNEQFF.

This clonotype was seen a single time. V gene TRBV12-3 or TRBV12-4 combines with J gene TRBJ2-3; maybe TRBD2 (5 bases). The CDR3 loop spans 15 amino acids. The ends were cut back, 6 bases at V and 1 base at J, with 14 bases in the middle. This CDR3 reads CASSRRTDGTDTQYF. CDR3 bases: TGTGCCAGCAGCCGTCGGACTGACGGCACAGATACGCAGTATTTT.

V and J are TRBV19 and TRBJ1-1, with TRBD1 identical over 7 bases. The CDR3 consists of 13 residues. The germline V gene encodes CDR1 LNHDA and CDR2 SQIVND (reference sequence). The junction had 9 bases not matched to a gene; V was cut back by 11 bases and J by 3 bases. The CDR3 DNA follows: TGTGCCGGATCACAGGGGCGGGACACTGAAGCTTTCTTT. Residues: CAGSQGRDTEAFF.

By sample share, this clonotype is medium-sized (0.01 to 0.1%). The V call is TRBV27, the J call TRBJ1-6, with 8 bases that match TRBD1. J was trimmed by 10 bases and V by 10 bases; bases with no gene match: 9. The CDR3 extends over 13 amino acids. Germline values: CDR1 MNHEY, CDR2 SMNVEV (reference sequence). The CDR3 loop reads CATKQGVESPLHF. CDR3 sequence (DNA): TGTGCCACCAAACAGGGGGTAGAATCACCCCTCCACTTT.

There are a few counts of this clonotype. This chain uses TRBV19 with TRBJ2-3; TRBD1 agrees at 10 bases. This CDR3 contains 16 residues. Losses at the gene ends were 5 bases for V and 4 bases for J; bases not matched to a gene: 9. CDR1 and CDR2 (germline): LNHDA, SQIVND (reference sequence). This chain's CDR3 is CASSPLGQGTADTQYF. The CDR3 DNA reads as TGTGCCAGTAGTCCCCTGGGACAGGGGACCGCAGATACGCAGTATTTT.

This clonotype was found a few times. This chain joins TRBV20-1 and TRBJ2-3; TRBD2 is a possible D gene (6 bases). The length of the CDR3 is 15 residues. From germline, CDR1 is DFQATT and CDR2 SNEGSKA (reference sequence). The V end was cut by 2 bases, the J end by 1 base, with 13 bases between. This chain's CDR3 is CSARPPASGTDTQYF. The DNA for the CDR3 is TGCAGTGCTAGACCACCGGCTAGCGGCACAGATACGCAGTATTTT.

The rearrangement joins TRBV20-1 to TRBJ1-2, with D perhaps matching TRBD1 (5 bases). V lost 6 bases and J 7 bases, leaving 18 bases between the germline ends. Germline CDR1 is DFQATT and CDR2 is SNEGSKA (reference sequence). The length of the CDR3 is 13 residues. As DNA, the CDR3 is TGCAGTGCCCAAGGGACGGTGGGAGGTGGCTACACCTTC. This encodes CSAQGTVGGGYTF.

This CDR3 reads CASSSLPRQQYF. The CDR3 nucleotides are TGTGCCAGCAGTTCACTCCCCCGGCAGCAGTATTTT. The J gene is TRBJ2-3, the V gene TRBV28; D gene uncertain. V was trimmed by 4 bases and J by 11 bases, leaving 13 bases between them. The CDR3 has 12 amino acids. The V gene's germline CDR1 is MDHEN and CDR2 SYDVKM.

This clonotype has a handful of counts. The chain couples TRBV29-1 to TRBJ1-1; 8 bases agree with TRBD1. The CDR3 length is 12 residues. The V and J ends lost 7 bases and 2 bases, in that order; junction bases with no gene match: 3. Germline values: CDR1 SQVTM, CDR2 ANQGSEA. The CDR3 reads CSAGQGNTEAFF. For the CDR3, the DNA is TGCAGCGCTGGACAGGGAAACACTGAAGCTTTCTTT.

The chain uses TRBV18 and TRBJ2-5; D might be TRBD2 (5 bases). The CDR3 runs to 14 residues. Germline V CDR1 and CDR2: KGHSH, LQKENI. Deletions cut 6 bases from V and 7 bases from J, with 18 bases between. Here the CDR3 DNA reads TGTGCCAGCTCCTTACCGGGCTCGGCGGGGACCCAGTACTTC. It yields the protein CASSLPGSAGTQYF. Variable domain in full (rest from reference TRBV18 and TRBJ2-5): NAGVMQNPRHLVRRRGQEARLRCSPMKGHSHVYWYRQLPEEGLKFMVYLQKENIIDESGMPKERFSAEFPKEGPSILRIQQVVRGDSAAYFCASSLPGSAGTQYFGPGTRLLVL.